The rows below give T cell receptor beta chains drawn from one sample of a study of T cells after yellow fever vaccination. TCRdb re-analysed the 5' RACE reads in MiXCR, keeping a single row per CDR3 protein. The data show roughly 520,000 distinct CDR3 sequences, just over 20% seen once. The material sequenced was PBMCs, taken roughly 20 days after the first yellow fever vaccination. These receptors were collected from a man younger than 35 who received the YFV17D yellow fever vaccine. The CDR3 runs from the conserved cysteine through the conserved F or W. Fields, in order: J gene, D gene, clone size, V gene, CDR3 DNA, CDR3 protein. D genes are given only for firm matches. Only some rows state a clone size, as once, few, many or a class for expanded clones.

TRBJ2-1,NA,few,TRBV12-3/TRBV12-4,TGTGCCAGCAGGGAGCCGGGCCACAATGAGCAGTTCTTC,CASREPGHNEQFF
TRBJ1-4,NA,once,TRBV7-2,TGTGCCAGCAGCCCCAGTAGAACCTTGAATGAAAAACTGTTTTTT,CASSPSRTLNEKLFF
TRBJ1-1,NA,few,TRBV12-3/TRBV12-4,TGTGCCAGCAGTTTTAGTAGCCGCGACACTGAAGCTTTCTTT,CASSFSSRDTEAFF
TRBJ1-2,NA,NA,TRBV5-4,TGTGCCAGCACAACCCTAGGGGGGAATTTTGGCTACACCTTC,CASTTLGGNFGYTF
TRBJ1-5,NA,NA,TRBV15,TGTGCCACCAGCAACCCGACAGGGCCCCAGCATTTT,CATSNPTGPQHF
TRBJ2-4,TRBD2,NA,TRBV7-2,TGTGCCAGCAGCTGGCGGGGGGCCGTAGCCAAAAACATTCAGTACTTC,CASSWRGAVAKNIQYF
TRBJ1-5,TRBD1,NA,TRBV27,TGTGCCAGCAGTTCTCTGGGACAGGCCCAGCCCCAGCATTTT,CASSSLGQAQPQHF
TRBJ2-3,TRBD2,NA,TRBV6-5,TGTGCCAGCAGTTTCGACCCTAGCGGGGTCACAGATACGCAGTATTTT,CASSFDPSGVTDTQYF
TRBJ2-7,NA,NA,TRBV5-6,TGTGCCAGCAGCCTCGGACGGAGTCCACGCGAGCAGTACTTC,CASSLGRSPREQYF
TRBJ2-4,NA,NA,TRBV6-2/TRBV6-3,TGTGCCAGCAGTTATTCTTTTATAGCCAAAAACATTCAGTACTTC,CASSYSFIAKNIQYF
TRBJ1-5,NA,NA,TRBV7-2,TGTGCCAGCAGCTTACAGAGGCATAGCAATCAGCCCCAGCATTTT,CASSLQRHSNQPQHF
TRBJ2-3,TRBD2,few,TRBV24-1,TGTGCCACCAGTGACTCCTCCGGGACTAGCGGGGGGGCACAGCCAGATACGCAGTATTTT,CATSDSSGTSGGAQPDTQYF
TRBJ1-2,TRBD1,NA,TRBV4-3,TGCGCCAGCAGCGGGTACAGGGGGACTAACTATGGCTACACCTTC,CASSGYRGTNYGYTF
TRBJ2-1,NA,many,TRBV7-2,TGTGCCAGCAGCTTAGTCTGGCGAAACAATGAGCAGTTCTTC,CASSLVWRNNEQFF
TRBJ2-1,TRBD2,NA,TRBV11-1,TGTGCCAGCAGCGATTCCGGGACTACCGGGCGGCCGTGGTACAATGAGCAGTTCTTC,CASSDSGTTGRPWYNEQFF
TRBJ2-3,NA,NA,TRBV4-1,TGCGCCAGCAGCCAAGATGGCCCTCTGGGGACAGATACGCAGTATTTT,CASSQDGPLGTDTQYF
TRBJ2-5,NA,NA,TRBV7-7,TGTGCCAGCAGCTTAGTGGGTCTGAGAGAGACCCAGTACTTC,CASSLVGLRETQYF
TRBJ2-2,NA,NA,TRBV15,TGTGCCACCAGCAGAGATCTTGTGACAGGAGCGGCCCGGGAGCTGTTTTTT,CATSRDLVTGAARELFF
TRBJ1-2,NA,NA,TRBV7-2,TGTGCCAGCAGCTTAGCGGCCCCCAGGGTGGCGCGCGGCTACACCTTC,CASSLAAPRVARGYTF
TRBJ1-2,TRBD1,NA,TRBV7-2,TGTGCCAGCAGCTTTTCTCGCCAGGGGGGAGGCTATGGCTACACCTTC,CASSFSRQGGGYGYTF
TRBJ2-7,NA,NA,TRBV4-3,TGCGCCAGCAGTCCCAGGCTAAGCTCCTACGAGCAGTACTTC,CASSPRLSSYEQYF
TRBJ2-2,TRBD2,few,TRBV5-6,TGTGCCAGCAGCTTGGCCTTCGGTCTAGCGGGGGGTCTGAACACCGGGGAGCTGTTTTTT,CASSLAFGLAGGLNTGELFF
TRBJ2-4,NA,NA,TRBV6-2/TRBV6-3,TGTGCCAGCGGCCTCCCATTGGCCAAAAACATTCAGTACTTC,CASGLPLAKNIQYF
TRBJ2-3,NA,NA,TRBV5-1,TGCGCCAGCGGGTTCGTGGGAGATACGCAGTATTTT,CASGFVGDTQYF
TRBJ2-3,NA,NA,TRBV4-2,TGTGCCAGCAGCCAAGATAGGCCACGGGATACGCAGTATTTT,CASSQDRPRDTQYF
TRBJ1-1,NA,many,TRBV9,TGTGCCAGCAGCGTAGGAGGGGATAGCGCTGAAGCTTTCTTT,CASSVGGDSAEAFF
TRBJ2-5,NA,NA,TRBV4-3,TGCGCCAGCAGCCAAGCTGACAGGCCGCAGACCCAGTACTTC,CASSQADRPQTQYF
TRBJ1-3,TRBD1,NA,TRBV10-3,TGTGCCATCAGTGAGTCCCAGTCAAGGACAGGGGTTCAAAACTCTGGAAACACCATATATTTT,CAISESQSRTGVQNSGNTIYF
TRBJ1-1,NA,many,TRBV7-2,TGTGCCAGCAGCTTAGCAGAGGGGGCTGAAGCTTTCTTT,CASSLAEGAEAFF
TRBJ1-4,NA,NA,TRBV7-2,TGTGCCAGCAGCTTAGCGGGGCAACGGGGGGAAAAACTGTTTTTT,CASSLAGQRGEKLFF
TRBJ1-1,NA,few,TRBV27,TGTGCCAGCAGTTTTCTTTCCCTCCAGGATGAAGCTTTCTTT,CASSFLSLQDEAFF
TRBJ2-1,NA,NA,TRBV6-4,TGTGCCAGCAGTGACTCTTGGTTTAGCTCCTACAATGAGCAGTTCTTC,CASSDSWFSSYNEQFF
TRBJ2-3,NA,NA,TRBV12-3/TRBV12-4,TGTGCCAGCAGTCTGGACGGGTTTAGCACAGATACGCAGTATTTT,CASSLDGFSTDTQYF
TRBJ2-1,NA,few,TRBV6-1,TGTGCCAGCAGTGGGTTCCTCGGGCCCCTTACCTACAATGAGCAGTTCTTC,CASSGFLGPLTYNEQFF
TRBJ1-2,NA,few,TRBV3-1,TGTGCCAGCAGCCAAGATCAGTCCAGGGAAGGCTACACCTTC,CASSQDQSREGYTF
TRBJ2-2,NA,few,TRBV5-1,TGCGCCAGCAGCTTGGCGGGCGGCGCGAACACCGGGGAGCTGTTTTTT,CASSLAGGANTGELFF
TRBJ2-7,NA,NA,TRBV18,TGTGCCAGCTCACCAGCGGGGACCCTCTACGAGCAGTACTTC,CASSPAGTLYEQYF
TRBJ1-6,TRBD1,NA,TRBV5-5,TGTGCCAGCAGCTACGGGACAGGAATCTCACCCCTCCACTTT,CASSYGTGISPLHF
TRBJ1-5,NA,NA,TRBV7-2,TGTGCCAGCAGCTTATGGGGGGTCCCCAATCAGCCCCAGCATTTT,CASSLWGVPNQPQHF
TRBJ2-1,NA,few,TRBV20-1,TGCAGTGCTAGTTATTGGACCTACAATGAGCAGTTCTTC,CSASYWTYNEQFF
TRBJ2-5,TRBD1,NA,TRBV7-9,TGTGCCAGCAGCCCCCCCAGGGGGAAGCAAGAGACCCAGTACTTC,CASSPPRGKQETQYF